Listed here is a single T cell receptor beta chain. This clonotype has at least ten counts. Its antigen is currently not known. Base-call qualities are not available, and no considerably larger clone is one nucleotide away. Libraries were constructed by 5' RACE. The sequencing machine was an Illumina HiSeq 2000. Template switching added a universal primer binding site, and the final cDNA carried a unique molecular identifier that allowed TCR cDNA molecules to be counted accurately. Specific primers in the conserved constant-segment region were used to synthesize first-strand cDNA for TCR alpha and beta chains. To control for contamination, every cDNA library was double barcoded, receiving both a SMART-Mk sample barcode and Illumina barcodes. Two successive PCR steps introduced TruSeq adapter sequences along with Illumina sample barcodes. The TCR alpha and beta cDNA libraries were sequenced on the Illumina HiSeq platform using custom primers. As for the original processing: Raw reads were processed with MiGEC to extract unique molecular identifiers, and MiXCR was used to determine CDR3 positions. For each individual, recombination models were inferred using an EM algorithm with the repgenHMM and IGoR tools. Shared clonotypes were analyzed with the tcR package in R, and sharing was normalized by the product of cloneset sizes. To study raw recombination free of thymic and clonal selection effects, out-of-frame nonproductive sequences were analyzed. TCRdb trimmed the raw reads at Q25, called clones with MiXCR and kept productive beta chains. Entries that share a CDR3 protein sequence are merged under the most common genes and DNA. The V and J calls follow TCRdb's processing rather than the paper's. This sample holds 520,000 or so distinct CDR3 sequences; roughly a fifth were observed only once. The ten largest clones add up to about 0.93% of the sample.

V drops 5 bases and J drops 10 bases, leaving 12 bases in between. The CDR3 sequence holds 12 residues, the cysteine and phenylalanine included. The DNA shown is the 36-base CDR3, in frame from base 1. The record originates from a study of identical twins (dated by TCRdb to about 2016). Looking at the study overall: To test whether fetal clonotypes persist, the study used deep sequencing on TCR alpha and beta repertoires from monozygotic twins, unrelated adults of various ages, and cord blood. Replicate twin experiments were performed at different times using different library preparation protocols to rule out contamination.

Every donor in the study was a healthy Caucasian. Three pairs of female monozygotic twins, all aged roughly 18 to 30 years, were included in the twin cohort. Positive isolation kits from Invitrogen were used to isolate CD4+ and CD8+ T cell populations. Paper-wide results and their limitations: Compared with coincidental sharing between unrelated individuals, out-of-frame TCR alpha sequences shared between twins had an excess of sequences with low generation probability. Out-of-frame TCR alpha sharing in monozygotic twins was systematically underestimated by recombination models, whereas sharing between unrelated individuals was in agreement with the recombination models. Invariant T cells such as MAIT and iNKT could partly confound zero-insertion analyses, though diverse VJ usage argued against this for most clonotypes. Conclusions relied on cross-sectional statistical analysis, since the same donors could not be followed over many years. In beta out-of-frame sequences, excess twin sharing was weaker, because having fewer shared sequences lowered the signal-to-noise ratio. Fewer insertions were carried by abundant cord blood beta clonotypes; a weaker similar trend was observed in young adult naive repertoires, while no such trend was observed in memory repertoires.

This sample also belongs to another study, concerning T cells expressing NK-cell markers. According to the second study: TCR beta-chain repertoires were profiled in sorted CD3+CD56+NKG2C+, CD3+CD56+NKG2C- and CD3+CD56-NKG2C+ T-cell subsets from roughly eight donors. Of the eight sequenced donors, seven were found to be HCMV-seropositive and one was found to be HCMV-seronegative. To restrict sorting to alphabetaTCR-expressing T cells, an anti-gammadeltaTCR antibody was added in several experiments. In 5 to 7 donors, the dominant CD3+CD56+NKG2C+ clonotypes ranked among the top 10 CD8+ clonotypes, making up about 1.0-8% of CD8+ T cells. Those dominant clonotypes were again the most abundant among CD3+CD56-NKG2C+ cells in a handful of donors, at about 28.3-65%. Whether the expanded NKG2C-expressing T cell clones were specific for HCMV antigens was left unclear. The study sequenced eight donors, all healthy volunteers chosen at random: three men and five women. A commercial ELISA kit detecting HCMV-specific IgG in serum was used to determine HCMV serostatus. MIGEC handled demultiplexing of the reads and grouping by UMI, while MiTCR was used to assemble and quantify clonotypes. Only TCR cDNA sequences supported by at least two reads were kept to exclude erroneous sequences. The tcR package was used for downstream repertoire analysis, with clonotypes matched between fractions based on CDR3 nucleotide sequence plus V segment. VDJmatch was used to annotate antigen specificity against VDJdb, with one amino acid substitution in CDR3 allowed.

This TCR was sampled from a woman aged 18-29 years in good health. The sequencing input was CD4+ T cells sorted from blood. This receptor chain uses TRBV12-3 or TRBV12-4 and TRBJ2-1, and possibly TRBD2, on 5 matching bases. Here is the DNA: TGTGCCAGCAGTCCTCAAGGCGGGGAGCAGTTCTTC. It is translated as CASSPQGGEQFF.